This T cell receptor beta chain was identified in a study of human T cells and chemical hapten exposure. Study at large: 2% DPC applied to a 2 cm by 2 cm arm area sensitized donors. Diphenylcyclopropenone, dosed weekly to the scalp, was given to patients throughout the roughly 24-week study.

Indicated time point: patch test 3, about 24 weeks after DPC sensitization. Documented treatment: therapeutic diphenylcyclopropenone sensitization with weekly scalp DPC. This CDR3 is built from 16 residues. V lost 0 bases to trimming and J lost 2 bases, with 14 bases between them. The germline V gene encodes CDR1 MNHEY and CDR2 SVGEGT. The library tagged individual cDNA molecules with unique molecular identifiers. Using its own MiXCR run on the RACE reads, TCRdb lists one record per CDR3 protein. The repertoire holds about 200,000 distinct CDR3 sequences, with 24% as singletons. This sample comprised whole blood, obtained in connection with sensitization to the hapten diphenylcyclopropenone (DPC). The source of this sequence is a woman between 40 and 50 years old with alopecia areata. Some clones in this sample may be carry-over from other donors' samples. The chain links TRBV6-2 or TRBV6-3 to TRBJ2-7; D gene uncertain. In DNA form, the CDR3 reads TGTGCCAGCAGTTACTCGAATAGCAACCAAGCCTACGAGCAGTACTTC. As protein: CASSYSNSNQAYEQYF.